Below, 23 T cell receptor beta chains from the same sample are listed, as sequenced in a study of monozygotic twins with inflammatory bowel disease. TCRdb processed the 5' RACE reads again and assigns one entry to each CDR3 protein, with no DNA. The sample table includes some 440,000 distinct CDR3 sequences. Material: blood. The source of these receptors is a human donor with ulcerative colitis or Crohn's disease, or a healthy co-twin of an affected twin (not recorded which).

The CDR3 spells CSVVVGSGGELFF. The rearrangement links TRBV29-1 to TRBJ2-2; without DNA, the TCRdb call of TRBD2 cannot be checked. Germline V lookup: CDR1 SQVTM, CDR2 ANQGSEA. The CDR3 length is 13 residues.

The CDR3: CASKVVAGNEQLF. This rearrangement joins TRBV19 to TRBJ2-1; TCRdb gives TRBD2 as the D gene, but with no DNA this cannot be confirmed. Germline CDR1 and CDR2: LNHDA and SQIVND (reference sequence). The CDR3 contains 13 residues.

The chain's CDR3 is CSARDGSRGYYNEQFF. The chain has TRBV20-1 and TRBJ2-1; lacking DNA, the TRBD2 call made by TCRdb goes unchecked. Germline assignment: CDR1 DFQATT and CDR2 SNEGSKA (reference sequence). The CDR3 sequence is 16 residues long.

This rearrangement joins TRBV19 to TRBJ1-1. The CDR3 is 14 residues long. Germline CDR1 is LNHDA and CDR2 is SQIVND (reference sequence). The CDR3 is CASSPWTTYTEAFF.

This chain uses TRBV6-2 or TRBV6-3 with TRBJ1-1; TCRdb proposes TRBD1, but this gene call is untestable without DNA. In germline, CDR1 is MNHEY, CDR2 SVGEGT. This CDR3 contains 15 residues. CDR3 region: CASSYPRGDDTEAFF.

The genes are TRBV29-1 and TRBJ2-5; TCRdb's D gene call, TRBD1, goes unchecked for lack of DNA. Germline CDR1 is SQVTM and CDR2 is ANQGSEA. CDR3 length: 13 amino acids. The CDR3 region is CSVEGLGGETQYF.

V and J are TRBV5-1 and TRBJ1-6. Germline V gene sequence: CDR1 SGHRS, CDR2 YFSETQ. The CDR3 has 12 residues. CDR3: CASSLDGLPLHF.

V usage is TRBV10-3 and J usage is TRBJ1-3. From germline, CDR1 is ENHRY and CDR2 SYGVKD. The CDR3 length is 15 residues. CDR3 amino acids: CAIRPKDGSGNTIYF.

The rearrangement joins TRBV28 to TRBJ2-3; TCRdb proposes TRBD2, but this gene call is untestable without DNA. This CDR3 has 16 amino acids. CDR1 is MDHEN, CDR2 SYDVKM, per germline. CDR3 sequence reads: CASSFSSGASTDTQYF. The full variable domain, its missing parts supplied by reference TRBV28 and TRBJ2-3, is DVKVTQSSRYLVKRTGEKVFLECVQDMDHENMFWYRQDPGLGLRLIYFSYDVKMKEKGDIPEGYSVSREKKERFSLILESASTNQTSMYLCASSFSSGASTDTQYFGPGTRLTVL.

The rearrangement uses TRBV5-1 and TRBJ2-5. Germline values: CDR1 SGHRS, CDR2 YFSETQ. The CDR3 is 14 amino acids. This chain's CDR3 is CASSLASERETQYF.

The chain carries TRBV20-1 and TRBJ2-7; TCRdb outputs TRBD1, but without DNA this stays unchecked. CDR1 and CDR2 from the germline V gene are DFQATT and SNEGSKA (reference sequence). The CDR3 length is 15 residues. The CDR3 spells CSASPGRPDIYEQYF.

The rearrangement links TRBV7-9 to TRBJ2-3. The CDR3 is made up of 14 amino acids. Germline values: CDR1 SEHNR, CDR2 FQNEAQ (reference sequence). The CDR3 sequence is CASSRLASTDTQYF.

V usage is TRBV11-2 and J usage is TRBJ2-1; TCRdb's assignment of TRBD2 cannot be checked, as there is no DNA. This CDR3 contains 16 residues. Looked up from germline, CDR1 is SGHAT and CDR2 is FQNNGV. The CDR3 sequence is CASSTSLAGGYNEQFF.

V is TRBV20-1 and J is TRBJ2-7; the D gene TCRdb calls, TRBD1, cannot be checked with no DNA. From germline, CDR1 is DFQATT and CDR2 SNEGSKA (reference sequence). The CDR3 consists of 13 residues. CDR3 in amino acids: CSAKGIGSYEQYF.

The V call is TRBV5-5, the J call TRBJ2-1; the TRBD2 assignment by TCRdb is unverifiable without DNA. Germline V gene sequence: CDR1 SGHKS, CDR2 YYEKEE (reference sequence). The CDR3 runs 16 residues. The CDR3 protein is CASSFSGSSSYNEQFF.

The genes are TRBV30 and TRBJ1-5. Germline CDR1 reads GTSNPN; CDR2 reads SVGIG (reference sequence). The CDR3 spans 14 residues. CDR3 region: CAWSEIGQRQPQHF.

The chain couples TRBV29-1 to TRBJ2-3; there is no DNA to check the TCRdb D call of TRBD1. This CDR3 comprises 15 residues. Per germline, CDR1 SQVTM and CDR2 ANQGSEA. This chain's CDR3 is CSVFSTGLSQRTQYF.

The chain uses TRBV27 and TRBJ2-4. The CDR3 totals 15 residues. The germline gives CDR1 MNHEY, CDR2 SMNVEV (reference sequence). CDR3 sequence: CASSLSGVAKNIQYF.

The chain carries TRBV20-1 and TRBJ1-1; TCRdb reports TRBD1, a call that lacks DNA to check it against. The CDR3 totals 16 residues. CDR1 DFQATT and CDR2 SNEGSKA come from the germline V gene (reference sequence). This CDR3 reads CSARTGTGGFLGRAFF.

The genes are TRBV11-1 and TRBJ2-1; checking the TCRdb D call of TRBD2 is not possible without DNA. The length of the CDR3 is 19 residues. CDR1 is SGHAT and CDR2 is FQDESV in the germline V gene (reference sequence). The chain's CDR3 is CASSFPLGSGGPGSNEQFF.

This chain joins TRBV10-3 and TRBJ1-1. CDR3 length equals 13 residues. From germline, CDR1 is ENHRY and CDR2 SYGVKD. The CDR3 sequence: CAISDHRTIEAFF.

This sequence joins TRBV29-1 and TRBJ1-2. The CDR3 length is 12 residues. The germline gives CDR1 SQVTM, CDR2 ANQGSEA. CDR3 sequence reads: CSVDDRNYGYTF. Complete variable domain (other parts from reference TRBV29-1 and TRBJ1-2): SAVISQKPSRDICQRGTSLTIQCQVDSQVTMMFWYRQQPGQSLTLIATANQGSEATYESGFVIDKFPISRPNLTFSTLTVSNMSPEDSSIYLCSVDDRNYGYTFGSGTRLTVV.

V gene TRBV20-1 combines with J gene TRBJ2-1. Germline values: CDR1 DFQATT, CDR2 SNEGSKA (reference sequence). The CDR3 has 13 residues. CDR3 region: CSAREGSYNEQFF.